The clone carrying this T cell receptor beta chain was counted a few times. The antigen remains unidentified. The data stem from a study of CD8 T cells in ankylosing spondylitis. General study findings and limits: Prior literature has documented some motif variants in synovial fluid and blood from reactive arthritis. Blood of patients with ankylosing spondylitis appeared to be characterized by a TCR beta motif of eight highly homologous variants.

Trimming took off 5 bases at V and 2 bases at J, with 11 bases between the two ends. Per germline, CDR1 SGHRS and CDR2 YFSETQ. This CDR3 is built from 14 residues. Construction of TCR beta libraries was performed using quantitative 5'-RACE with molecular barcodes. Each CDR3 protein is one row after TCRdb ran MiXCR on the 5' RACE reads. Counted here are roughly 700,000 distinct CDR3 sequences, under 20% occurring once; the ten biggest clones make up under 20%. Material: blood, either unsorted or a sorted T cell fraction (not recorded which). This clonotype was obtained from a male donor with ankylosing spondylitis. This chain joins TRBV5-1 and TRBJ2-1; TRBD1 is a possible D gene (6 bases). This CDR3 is CASRPGTPYNEQFF. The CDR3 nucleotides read TGCGCCAGCAGGCCCGGGACACCCTACAATGAGCAGTTCTTC. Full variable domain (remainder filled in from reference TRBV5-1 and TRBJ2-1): KAGVTQTPRYLIKTRGQQVTLSCSPISGHRSVSWYQQTPGQGLQFLFEYFSETQRNKGNFPGRFSGRQFSNSRSEMNVSTLELGDSALYLCASRPGTPYNEQFFGPGTRLTVL.